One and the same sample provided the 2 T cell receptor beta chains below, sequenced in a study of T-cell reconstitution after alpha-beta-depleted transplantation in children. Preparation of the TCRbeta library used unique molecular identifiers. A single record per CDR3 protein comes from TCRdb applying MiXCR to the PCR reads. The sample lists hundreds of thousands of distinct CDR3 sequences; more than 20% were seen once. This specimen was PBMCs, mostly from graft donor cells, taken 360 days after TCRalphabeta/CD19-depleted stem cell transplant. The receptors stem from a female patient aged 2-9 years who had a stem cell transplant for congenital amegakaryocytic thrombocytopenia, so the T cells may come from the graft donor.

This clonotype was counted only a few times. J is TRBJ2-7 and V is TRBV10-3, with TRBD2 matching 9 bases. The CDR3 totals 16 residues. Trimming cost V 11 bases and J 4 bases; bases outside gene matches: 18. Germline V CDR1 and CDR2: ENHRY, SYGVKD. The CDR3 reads CASRGGGGRASYEQYF. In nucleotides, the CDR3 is TGTGCCTCCCGGGGTGGCGGCGGGAGGGCCTCATACGAGCAGTACTTC.

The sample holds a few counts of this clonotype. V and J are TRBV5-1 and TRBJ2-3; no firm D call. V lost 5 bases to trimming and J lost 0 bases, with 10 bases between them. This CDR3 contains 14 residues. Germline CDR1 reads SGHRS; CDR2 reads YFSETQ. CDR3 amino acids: CASRIGASTDTQYF. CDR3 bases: TGCGCCAGCAGGATCGGAGCTAGCACAGATACGCAGTATTTT. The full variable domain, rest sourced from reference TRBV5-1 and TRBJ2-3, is KAGVTQTPRYLIKTRGQQVTLSCSPISGHRSVSWYQQTPGQGLQFLFEYFSETQRNKGNFPGRFSGRQFSNSRSEMNVSTLELGDSALYLCASRIGASTDTQYFGPGTRLTVL.